Given below is one TCR beta chain in context. No antigen is known for it. Germline V CDR1 and CDR2: MNHEY, SVGAGI. This CDR3 has 16 residues. This sample is part of a study of monozygotic twins with inflammatory bowel disease. Study-wide results and caveats: The analysis failed to separate different T cell subtypes. The authors note that differing immunosuppressive treatments may have added variability to patient repertoires.

Total RNA amounting to 3500 ng went into each TCR library. TCRdb re-called the 5' RACE reads; one entry per CDR3 protein, DNA not given. In total, the table holds around 380,000 distinct CDR3 sequences. Collection of a roughly 2.5 ml blood sample took place per donor. This receptor was taken from a human donor with ulcerative colitis or Crohn's disease, or a healthy co-twin of an affected twin (not recorded which). The rearrangement joins TRBV6-5 to TRBJ1-1. Sequencing input: blood. The CDR3 sequence is CASSYINGGGEPEAFF.